Listed here are 15 T cell receptor beta chains from one sample, sequenced in a study of CD8+ T cells in alopecia areata. RNA was isolated and reverse transcribed to cDNA, the sequencing template. Libraries were prepared by immunoSEQ multiplex PCR; TCRdb keeps only in-frame clonotypes and omits some of them. The table records 250,000 or so clones without singletons, the ten largest covering 1.2%. Markers including CD4, CD8alpha, NKG2D and NKG2ACE guided sorting of pooled cutaneous lymph node cells. The sample consisted of CD4+ T cells sorted from a lymph node. All receptors come from a C3H/HeJ mouse with alopecia areata. MHC haplotype of the strain: H2-k.

A word on this clone: The gene names here belong to mouse. Read data end 4 residues before the CDR3 end; the end is taken from the germline J gene. The rearrangement uses TRBV13-1 and TRBJ2-3; tentative D call: TRBD1 (6 bases). CDR1 and CDR2 from the germline V gene are NSHNY and SYGAGN. CDR3 length equals 14 residues. V shed 4 bases and J shed 3 bases, with 12 bases lying between them. The sequenced CDR3 bases are TGTGCCAGCAGTACCCCGGGACAAGCAGAA. Amino acids: CASSTPGQAE. The CDR3, in full, reads CASSTPGQAETLYF.

Of note for this clone: Gene names denote mouse genes. The read finishes 4 residues shy of the CDR3 end, and the germline J gene is used to complete it. V gene TRBV5 combines with J gene TRBJ2-5; 10 nucleotides match TRBD2. The length of the CDR3 is 15 residues. CDR1 and CDR2 (germline): LGHNA, YNLKQL (reference sequence). Trimming cost V 4 bases and J 3 bases; bases outside gene matches: 4. The CDR3 sequence: CASSPGLGLQDTQYF. The DNA read from the CDR3 is TGTGCCAGCAGCCCGGGACTGGGGCTTCAAGAC.

To note about this clone: Gene names refer to mouse genes. The CDR3 end lies 4 residues beyond the end of the read and is filled in from the germline J gene. V and J are TRBV19 and TRBJ2-2; no clear D. V was clipped by 3 bases and J by 1 base, with 10 bases between them. The CDR3 extends over 15 amino acids. Germline CDR1 is FNHDT and CDR2 is SITEND (reference sequence). The CDR3 is CASSTQRQNTGQLYF. The sequenced part of the CDR3 DNA is TGTGCCAGCAGTACCCAAAGACAAAACACCGGG.

Turning to this clone: Germline and genes: mouse. The read comes to an end 4 residues before the CDR3 does, leaving the germline J gene to fill in the end. The rearrangement uses TRBV31 and TRBJ2-1; TRBD2 aligns across 8 bases. V lost 3 bases to trimming and J lost 3 bases; unmatched junction nucleotides: 10. Looked up from germline, CDR1 is GKSSPN and CDR2 is SITVG. The CDR3 runs 16 residues. CDR3 DNA (partial): TGTGCCTGGAGCCCCCTCTCGACTGGGGTCTATGCT. Amino acids: CAWSPLSTGVYA. The whole CDR3 reads CAWSPLSTGVYAEQFF.

In the case of this clone: Gene and germline names: mouse. The read is 4 residues too short to cover the CDR3 end, so that end is filled in from the germline J gene. This sample includes further DNA sequences coding for the same CDR3. The chain employs TRBV13-1 and TRBJ2-1; 7 nucleotides match TRBD1. CDR3 size: 16 residues. Germline CDR1 and CDR2: NSHNY and SYGAGN. Trimming removed 0 bases from V and 0 bases from J; junction bases left unmatched: 3. The CDR3 DNA, read in part, is TGTGCCAGCAGTGATGCAGCAGGGGGTAACTATGCT. Protein product: CASSDAAGGNYA. The CDR3 as a whole reads CASSDAAGGNYAEQFF.

This clone was seen a few times. The listed genes are named as in mouse. The sequenced part of the CDR3 DNA is TGTGCCAGCAGCCCCCCCGGGACAGGGAGAGAC. This translates into CASSPPGTGRD. The CDR3 as a whole reads CASSPPGTGRDTQYF. The chain recombines TRBV5 with TRBJ2-5; 9 positions agree with TRBD1. The read falls 4 residues short of the CDR3 end, and the missing part is taken from the germline J gene. CDR3 size: 15 residues. CDR1 is LGHNA, CDR2 YNLKQL, per germline (reference sequence).

This clone was seen only a few times. Germline and genes here are mouse. The missing CDR3 end, 4 residues past where the read stops, is filled in from the germline J gene. V is TRBV13-2 and J is TRBJ2-5, with 8 bases fitting TRBD2. The V and J ends lost 1 base and 2 bases, in that order; junction bases with no gene match: 6. The CDR3 loop spans 16 amino acids. The V gene's germline CDR1 is NNHNN and CDR2 SYGAGS (reference sequence). CDR3 residues: CASGDPGGKSQDTQYF. The part of the CDR3 DNA that was read is TGTGCCAGCGGTGATCCTGGGGGGAAGTCCCAAGAC.

Notes on this clone: Any gene name here is a mouse gene name. The read ends 4 residues shy of where the CDR3 ends; the end is completed using the germline J gene. The chain joins TRBV13-2 to TRBJ2-4, with 7 bases aligning to TRBD2. Germline CDR1 NNHNN, CDR2 SYGAGS (reference sequence). With 2 bases clipped from V and 1 base from J, the junction kept 7 bases outside the gene matches. The CDR3 is 16 amino acids. The covered CDR3 bases are TGTGCCAGCGGTGACCCGGCGCTGGGGGGTCAAAAC. Residues: CASGDPALGGQN. The full-length CDR3 reads as CASGDPALGGQNTLYF.

This clone was recorded many times. Gene names are mouse gene names. The read terminates 4 residues before the CDR3 end, so the remaining end is supplied by the germline J gene. This sample also contains other DNA sequences that code for the same CDR3. The chain couples TRBV1 to TRBJ2-2; 7 nucleotides line up with TRBD1. This CDR3 contains 16 residues. The germline V gene encodes CDR1 NSQYPW and CDR2 LRSPGD (reference sequence). V shed 0 bases and J 0 bases; nucleotides not matched to a gene: 1. The CDR3 bases that were read are TGCACCTGCAGTGCAGATCAGGGGGCAAACACCGGG. Its protein is CTCSADQGANTG. The full CDR3 is CTCSADQGANTGQLYF.

This clone was detected only a few times. Mouse germline and gene names are used. The read finishes 4 residues shy of the CDR3 end, and the germline J gene is used to complete it. The chain joins TRBV19 to TRBJ1-1; D remains ambiguous. Germline V gives CDR1 FNHDT, CDR2 SITEND (reference sequence). The ends were cut back, 6 bases at V and 1 base at J, with 4 bases in the middle. CDR3 length: 11 residues. The covered CDR3 bases are TGTGCCAGCAACATGAACACA. Its translation is CASNMNT. The CDR3 reads in full as CASNMNTEVFF. The whole variable domain, filled in from reference TRBV19 and TRBJ1-1, reads GGIITQTPKFLIGQEGQKLTLKCQQNFNHDTMYWYRQDSGKGLRLIYYSITENDLQKGDLSEGYDASREKKSSFSLTVTSAQKNEMAVFLCASNMNTEVFFGKGTRLTVV.

Comment on this clone: Gene names are the mouse ones. The part of the CDR3 DNA that was read is TGTGCCAGCAGCCCAGGACTGGATCAAAAC. Translation gives CASSPGLDQN. The CDR3 in its entirety is CASSPGLDQNTLYF. This sequence joins TRBV19 and TRBJ2-4, with TRBD2 matching 7 bases. The CDR3 is cut off 4 residues early in the read; its end comes from the germline J gene. Trimming removed 5 bases from V and 2 bases from J; junction bases left unmatched: 5. Looked up from germline, CDR1 is FNHDT and CDR2 is SITEND (reference sequence). The CDR3 consists of 14 residues.

Details on this clone: Gene names refer to mouse genes. The read ends 4 residues before the CDR3 terminus; that terminus is restored from the germline J gene. J is TRBJ2-7 and V is TRBV19; D is ambiguous. This CDR3 spans 13 amino acids. Germline CDR1 and CDR2: FNHDT and SITEND (reference sequence). V was cut by 2 bases and J by 2 bases, with 8 bases left in between. Incomplete CDR3 DNA: TGTGCCAGCAGTATCAACAGAGCCTAT. This gives the protein CASSINRAY. The complete CDR3 protein is CASSINRAYEQYF.

As concerns this clone: Mouse gene names and germline throughout. The read finishes 4 residues shy of the CDR3 end, and the germline J gene is used to complete it. The sample contains more than one DNA sequence encoding this CDR3. This chain joins TRBV31 and TRBJ1-1; a weak D match, TRBD1 (6 bases). Germline CDR1 GKSSPN, CDR2 SITVG. This CDR3 is built from 14 residues. V was cut by 0 bases and J by 3 bases, with 11 bases left in between. This CDR3 is CAWSLAGADTEVFF. The sequenced part of the CDR3 DNA is TGTGCCTGGAGTCTAGCAGGGGCCGACACA. The full variable domain, completed using reference TRBV31 and TRBJ1-1, is AQTIHQWPVAEIKAVGSPLSLGCTIKGKSSPNLYWYWQATGGTLQQLFYSITVGQVESVVQLNLSASRPKDDQFILSTEKLLLSHSGFYLCAWSLAGADTEVFFGKGTRLTVV.

This clone was seen a handful of times. The genes and germline here are from mouse. With the read ending 4 residues before the CDR3 end, the germline J gene is used to fill in that end. This chain links TRBV19 with TRBJ2-1, with 7 nucleotides matching TRBD1. Trimming took 6 bases from V and 3 from J; bases not matched to a gene: 6. The CDR3 is 14 amino acids. From germline, CDR1 is FNHDT and CDR2 SITEND (reference sequence). CDR3: CASTLRDSYAEQFF. The CDR3 bases that were read are TGTGCCAGCACCCTCCGGGACAGCTATGCT.

This clone was picked up a small number of times. Genes and germline come from the mouse. The CDR3 extends 4 residues past the end of the read, so its final part is completed from the germline J gene. Other DNA sequences from this sample encode an identical CDR3 as well. This rearrangement joins TRBV13-3 to TRBJ2-1; perhaps TRBD1 as D (5 bases). Trimming removed 2 bases at V and 5 bases at J, with 8 bases between. This CDR3 contains 13 residues. The V gene's germline CDR1 is NNHDY and CDR2 SYVADS. CDR3 sequence: CASSEPGNAEQFF. CDR3 DNA (partial): TGTGCCAGCAGTGAACCAGGGAATGCT.